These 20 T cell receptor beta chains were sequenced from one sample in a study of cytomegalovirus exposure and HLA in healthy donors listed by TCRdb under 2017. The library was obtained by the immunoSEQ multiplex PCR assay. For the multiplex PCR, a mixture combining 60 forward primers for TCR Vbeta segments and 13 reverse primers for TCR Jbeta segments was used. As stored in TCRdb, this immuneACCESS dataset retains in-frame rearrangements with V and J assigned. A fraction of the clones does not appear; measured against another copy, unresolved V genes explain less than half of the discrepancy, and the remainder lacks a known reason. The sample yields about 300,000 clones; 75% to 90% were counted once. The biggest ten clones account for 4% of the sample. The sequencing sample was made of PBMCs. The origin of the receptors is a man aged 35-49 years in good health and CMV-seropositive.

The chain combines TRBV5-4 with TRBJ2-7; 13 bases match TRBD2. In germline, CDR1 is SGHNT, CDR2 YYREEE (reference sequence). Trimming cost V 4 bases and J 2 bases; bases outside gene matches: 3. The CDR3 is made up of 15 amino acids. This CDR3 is CASSAGTSGTYEQYF. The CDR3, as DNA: TGTGCCAGCAGCGCCGGGACTAGCGGGACCTACGAGCAGTACTTC.

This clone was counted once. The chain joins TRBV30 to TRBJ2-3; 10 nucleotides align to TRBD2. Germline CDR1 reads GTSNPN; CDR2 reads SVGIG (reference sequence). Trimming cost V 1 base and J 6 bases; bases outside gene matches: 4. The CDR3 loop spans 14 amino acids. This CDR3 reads CAWSASGRGDTQYF. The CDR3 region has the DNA TGTGCCTGGAGTGCTAGCGGGAGAGGGGATACGCAGTATTTT.

CDR3 protein: CASSQDTGGDEQFF. DNA of the CDR3: TGTGCCAGCAGCCAGGATACAGGGGGGGATGAGCAGTTCTTC. The chain employs TRBV4-2 and TRBJ2-1; D is possibly TRBD1 (8 bases). CDR3 length: 14 amino acids. The germline V gene has CDR1 LGHNA and CDR2 YNFKEQ. V was clipped by 3 bases and J by 8 bases, with 14 bases between them.

DNA of the CDR3: TGCAGCGTGCCCCTTATCAATTTACAGGGGACTAGCACAGATACGCAGTATTTT. It translates to CSVPLINLQGTSTDTQYF. The chain is built from TRBV29-1 and TRBJ2-3; tentatively, D is TRBD1 (7 bases). This CDR3 has 18 amino acids. V was clipped by 6 bases and J by 0 bases, with 25 bases between them. Germline V lookup: CDR1 SQVTM, CDR2 ANQGSEA.

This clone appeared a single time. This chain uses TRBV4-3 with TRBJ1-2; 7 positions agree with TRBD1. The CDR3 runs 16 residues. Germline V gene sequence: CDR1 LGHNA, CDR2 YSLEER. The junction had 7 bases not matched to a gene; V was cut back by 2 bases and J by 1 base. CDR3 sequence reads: CASSQHVQGGNYGYTF. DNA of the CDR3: TGCGCCAGCAGCCAACACGTCCAGGGGGGTAACTATGGCTACACCTTC.

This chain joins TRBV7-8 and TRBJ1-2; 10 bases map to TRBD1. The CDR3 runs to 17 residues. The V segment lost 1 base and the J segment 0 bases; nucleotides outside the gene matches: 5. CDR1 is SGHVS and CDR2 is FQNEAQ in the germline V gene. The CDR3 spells CASSLVGGTGANYGYTF. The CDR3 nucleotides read TGTGCCAGCAGCTTAGTCGGGGGGACAGGGGCTAACTATGGCTACACCTTC. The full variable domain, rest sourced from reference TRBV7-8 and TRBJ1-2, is GAGVSQSPRYKVAKRGQDVALRCDPISGHVSLFWYQQALGQGPEFLTYFQNEAQLDKSGLPSDRFFAERPEGSVSTLKIQRTQQEDSAVYLCASSLVGGTGANYGYTFGSGTRLTVV.

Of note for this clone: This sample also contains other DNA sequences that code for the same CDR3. In DNA form, the CDR3 reads TGTGCCAGCAGGCCGGGACAGGGGACCTACAATGAGCAGTTCTTC. It yields the protein CASRPGQGTYNEQFF. The chain combines TRBV6-1 with TRBJ2-1; 10 bases align to TRBD1. Germline assignment: CDR1 MNHNS and CDR2 SASEGT. V dropped 6 bases and J dropped 2; count of bases not matched to a gene: 4. The CDR3 loop spans 15 amino acids.

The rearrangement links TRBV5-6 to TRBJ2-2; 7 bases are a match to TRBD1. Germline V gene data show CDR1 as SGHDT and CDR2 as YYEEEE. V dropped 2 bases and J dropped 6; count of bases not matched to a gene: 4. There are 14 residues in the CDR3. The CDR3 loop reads CASSFLQGPGELFF. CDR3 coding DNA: TGTGCCAGCAGCTTCCTACAGGGGCCCGGGGAGCTGTTTTTT.

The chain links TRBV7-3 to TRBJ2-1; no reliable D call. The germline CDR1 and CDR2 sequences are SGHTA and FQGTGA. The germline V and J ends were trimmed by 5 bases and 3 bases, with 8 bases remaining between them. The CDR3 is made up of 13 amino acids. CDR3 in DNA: TGTGCCAGCAGCCCCCAGTACTACAATGAGCAGTTCTTC. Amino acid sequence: CASSPQYYNEQFF.

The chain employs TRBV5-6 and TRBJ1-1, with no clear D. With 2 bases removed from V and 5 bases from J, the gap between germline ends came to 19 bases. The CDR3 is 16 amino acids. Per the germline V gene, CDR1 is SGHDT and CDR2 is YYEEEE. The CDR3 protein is CASSFFLPPRETEAFF. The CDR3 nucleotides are TGTGCCAGCAGCTTTTTCTTGCCCCCAAGGGAGACTGAAGCTTTCTTT. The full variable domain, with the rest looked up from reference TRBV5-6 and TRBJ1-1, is DAGVTQSPTHLIKTRGQQVTLRCSPKSGHDTVSWYQQALGQGPQFIFQYYEEEERQRGNFPDRFSGHQFPNYSSELNVNALLLGDSALYLCASSFFLPPRETEAFFGQGTRLTVV.

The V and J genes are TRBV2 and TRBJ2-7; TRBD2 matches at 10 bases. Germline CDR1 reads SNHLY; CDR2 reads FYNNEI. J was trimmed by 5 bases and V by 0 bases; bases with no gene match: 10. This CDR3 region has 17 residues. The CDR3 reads CASSEAPLAGRPDEQYF. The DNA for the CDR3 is TGTGCCAGCAGTGAAGCCCCACTAGCGGGAAGGCCCGACGAGCAGTACTTC.

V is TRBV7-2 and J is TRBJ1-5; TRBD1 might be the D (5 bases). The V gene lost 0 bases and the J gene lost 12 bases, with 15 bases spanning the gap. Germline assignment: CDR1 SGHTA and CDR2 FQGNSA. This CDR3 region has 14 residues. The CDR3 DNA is TGTGCCAGCAGCTTAGCCCTCCGGGACTCGGTCCAGCATTTT. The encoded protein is CASSLALRDSVQHF.

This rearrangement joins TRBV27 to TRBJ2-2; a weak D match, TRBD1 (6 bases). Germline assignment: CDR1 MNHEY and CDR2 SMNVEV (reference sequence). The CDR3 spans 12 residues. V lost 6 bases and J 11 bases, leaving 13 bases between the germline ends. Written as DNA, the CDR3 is TGTGCCAGCAGCTGGACCGGGACAGAGCTGTTTTTT. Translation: CASSWTGTELFF.

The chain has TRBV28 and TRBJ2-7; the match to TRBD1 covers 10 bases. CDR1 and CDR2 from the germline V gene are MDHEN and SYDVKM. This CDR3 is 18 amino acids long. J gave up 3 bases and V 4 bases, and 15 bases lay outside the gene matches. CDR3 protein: CASSSSPGTGELFYEQYF. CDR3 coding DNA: TGTGCCAGCAGTTCAAGTCCCGGGACAGGGGAACTCTTCTACGAGCAGTACTTC.

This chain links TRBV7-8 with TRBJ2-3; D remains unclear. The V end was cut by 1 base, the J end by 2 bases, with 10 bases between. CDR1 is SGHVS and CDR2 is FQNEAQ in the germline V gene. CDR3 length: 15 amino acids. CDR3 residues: CASSLGGAPTDTQYF. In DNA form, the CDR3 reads TGTGCCAGCAGCTTAGGCGGAGCCCCCACAGATACGCAGTATTTT.

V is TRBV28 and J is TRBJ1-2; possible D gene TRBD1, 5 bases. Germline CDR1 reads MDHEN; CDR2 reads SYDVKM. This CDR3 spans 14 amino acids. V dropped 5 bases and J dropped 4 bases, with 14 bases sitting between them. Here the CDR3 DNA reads TGTGCCAGCAGTAAACCAGGGATGGGCTATGGCTACACCTTC. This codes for CASSKPGMGYGYTF.

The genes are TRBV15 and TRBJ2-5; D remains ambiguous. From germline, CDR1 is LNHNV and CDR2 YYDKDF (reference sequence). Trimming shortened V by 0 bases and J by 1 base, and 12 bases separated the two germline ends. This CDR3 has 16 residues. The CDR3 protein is CATSRDDARFQETQYF. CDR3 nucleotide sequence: TGTGCCACCAGCAGAGATGATGCCAGGTTCCAAGAGACCCAGTACTTC.

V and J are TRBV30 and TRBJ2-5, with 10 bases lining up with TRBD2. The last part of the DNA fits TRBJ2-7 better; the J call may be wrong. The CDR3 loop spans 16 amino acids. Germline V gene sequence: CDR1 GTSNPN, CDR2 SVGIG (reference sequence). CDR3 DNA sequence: TGTGCCTGGAGCGCGCCTCGGACTAGCGGTTCCTACGAGCAGTACTTC. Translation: CAWSAPRTSGSYEQYF.

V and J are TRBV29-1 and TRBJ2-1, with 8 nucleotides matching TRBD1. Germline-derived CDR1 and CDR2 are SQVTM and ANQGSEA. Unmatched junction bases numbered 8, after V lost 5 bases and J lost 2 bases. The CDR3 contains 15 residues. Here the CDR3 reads CSVRLTGGPYNEQFF. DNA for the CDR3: TGCAGCGTTCGGCTAACAGGGGGGCCCTACAATGAGCAGTTCTTC.

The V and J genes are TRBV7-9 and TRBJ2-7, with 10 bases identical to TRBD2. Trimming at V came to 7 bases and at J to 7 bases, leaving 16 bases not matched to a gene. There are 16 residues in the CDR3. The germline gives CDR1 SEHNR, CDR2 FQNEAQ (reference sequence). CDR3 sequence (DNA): TGTGCCAGCAACGGTAGGGGGACTAGCGAGTTCGGGGAGCAGTACTTC. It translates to CASNGRGTSEFGEQYF.